These 27 T cell receptor beta chains were sequenced from one sample in a study of cytomegalovirus exposure and HLA in healthy donors. 13 Jbeta primers and 60 Vbeta primers were used for the PCR. The method was immunoSEQ multiplex PCR; TCRdb's version includes in-frame clones alone and lacks a portion of them. Seen here are 95,000 to 150,000 clones, 66% observed once, and the top ten hold 1.5%. Sequenced input: PBMCs. The receptor set was obtained from a man aged 18 to 35 in good health and CMV-seronegative.

The CDR3 protein is CASSYSLEDTQYF. For the CDR3, the DNA is TGTGCCAGCAGTTACAGTCTAGAGGATACGCAGTATTTT. The V call is TRBV6-5, the J call TRBJ2-3; D gene unclear. The CDR3 spans 13 residues. The V end lost 2 bases, the J end lost 6 bases, and 9 bases lay between the germline ends. In germline, CDR1 is MNHEY, CDR2 SVGAGI.

This sequence joins TRBV9 and TRBJ1-1; TRBD1 aligns across 7 bases. Germline lookup yields CDR1 SGDLS and CDR2 YYNGEE. V gave up 2 bases and J gave up 4 bases; unmatched junction bases: 8. The CDR3 contains 15 residues. This CDR3 is CASSVTGVWGTEAFF. CDR3 nucleotides: TGTGCCAGCAGCGTTACAGGGGTTTGGGGCACTGAAGCTTTCTTT. Looking up the rest from reference TRBV9 and TRBJ1-1 gives the full variable domain: DSGVTQTPKHLITATGQRVTLRCSPRSGDLSVYWYQQSLDQGLQFLIQYYNGEERAKGNILERFSAQQFPDLHSELNLSSLELGDSALYFCASSVTGVWGTEAFFGQGTRLTVV.

The V and J genes are TRBV9 and TRBJ1-2, with TRBD1 matching 7 bases. This CDR3 comprises 15 residues. After removal of 4 bases from V and 4 bases from J, the junction contained 10 bases not matched to a gene. The germline V gene has CDR1 SGDLS and CDR2 YYNGEE. The CDR3 nucleotides read TGTGCCAGCAGCCCCGTAGGGGGCCACGGCTATGGCTACACCTTC. Protein sequence: CASSPVGGHGYGYTF.

This clone was recorded once. The chain joins TRBV28 to TRBJ1-5; 7 nucleotides agree with TRBD1. The CDR3 is 18 residues long. J gave up 2 bases and V 1 base, and 11 bases lay outside the gene matches. Germline CDR1 and CDR2: MDHEN and SYDVKM. CDR3 nucleotide sequence: TGTGCCAGCAGTTTATTCAGGGCTAAGACAGGGCGCAATCAGCCCCAGCATTTT. The encoded protein is CASSLFRAKTGRNQPQHF.

This clone turned up a few times. The rearrangement links TRBV9 to TRBJ1-1, with a possible D match to TRBD1 (6 bases). The germline V and J ends were trimmed by 3 bases and 1 base, with 13 bases remaining between them. This CDR3 spans 15 amino acids. Per the germline V gene, CDR1 is SGDLS and CDR2 is YYNGEE. This CDR3 is CASSGSDRTNTEAFF. The CDR3 nucleotides read TGTGCCAGCAGCGGATCAGACAGGACGAACACTGAAGCTTTCTTT.

The chain couples TRBV9 to TRBJ2-3; 9 nucleotides agree with TRBD1. The CDR3 covers 15 residues. V lost 3 bases and J lost 2; bases outside the gene matches: 4. Germline V lookup: CDR1 SGDLS, CDR2 YYNGEE. The CDR3 bases are TGTGCCAGCAGCGCCGGGACAGGGATCACAGATACGCAGTATTTT. Translation: CASSAGTGITDTQYF.

The chain links TRBV2 to TRBJ2-7, with D uncertain. The CDR3 spans 11 residues. Germline lookup yields CDR1 SNHLY and CDR2 FYNNEI. V was cut by 2 bases and J by 6 bases, with 5 bases left in between. Here the CDR3 DNA reads TGTGCCAGCAGTGAATTTCGCGAGCAGTACTTC. Translation gives CASSEFREQYF.

This chain joins TRBV2 and TRBJ2-7, with D hard to call. Germline-derived CDR1 and CDR2 are SNHLY and FYNNEI. The CDR3 has 12 residues. The ends were cut back, 4 bases at V and 9 bases at J, with 13 bases in the middle. The CDR3 nucleotides are TGTGCCAGCAGTGGCCTCTTCTACCGGCAGTACTTC. Its protein product is CASSGLFYRQYF. The whole variable domain, remainder taken from reference TRBV2 and TRBJ2-7, is EPEVTQTPSHQVTQMGQEVILRCVPISNHLYFYWYRQILGQKVEFLVSFYNNEISEKSEIFDDQFSVERPDGSNFTLKIRSTKLEDSAMYFCASSGLFYRQYFGPGTRLTVT.

The rearrangement joins TRBV6-1 to TRBJ2-1, with 11 positions matching TRBD2. Trimming at V came to 1 base and at J to 9 bases, leaving 8 bases not matched to a gene. Germline loops: CDR1 MNHNS, CDR2 SASEGT. This CDR3 is 16 amino acids long. CDR3 nucleotide sequence: TGTGCCAGCAGTGAAGAAGTAGCGGGAGGGCCAGGTGAGCAGTTCTTC. Translated: CASSEEVAGGPGEQFF.

J is TRBJ1-2 and V is TRBV19; D call uncertain. Germline V gene sequence: CDR1 LNHDA, CDR2 SQIVND (reference sequence). Trimming stripped 7 bases from V and 4 bases from J, with 22 bases between. This CDR3 has 16 amino acids. The CDR3 nucleotides read TGTGCCAGTATAAGGACTTCAACCCCAGTCGGCTATGGCTACACCTTC. Protein: CASIRTSTPVGYGYTF.

This chain uses TRBV27 with TRBJ2-7, with a possible D match to TRBD1 (5 bases). CDR1 and CDR2 (germline): MNHEY, SMNVEV (reference sequence). The CDR3 consists of 13 residues. V lost 3 bases to trimming and J lost 3 bases, with 9 bases between them. CDR3 in amino acids: CASSLSTDYEQYF. The CDR3, as DNA: TGTGCCAGCAGTTTGTCGACAGACTACGAGCAGTACTTC.

This clone was counted only a few times. V usage is TRBV6-5 and J usage is TRBJ2-5; TRBD1 agrees at 7 bases. With V trimmed by 0 bases and J by 4 bases, 2 bases remained unmatched. The germline gives CDR1 MNHEY, CDR2 SVGAGI. The CDR3 totals 14 residues. The DNA of the CDR3 is TGTGCCAGCAGTTACTCGACAGGGTTAGAGACCCAGTACTTC. Residues: CASSYSTGLETQYF.

V and J are TRBV25-1 and TRBJ1-2; TRBD1 might be the D (5 bases). The CDR3 sequence is 14 residues long. V gave up 4 bases and J gave up 4 bases, with 13 bases separating them. Germline values: CDR1 MGHDK, CDR2 SYGVNS. The CDR3 sequence is CASSVRDSPYGYTF. CDR3 sequence (DNA): TGTGCCAGCAGTGTGAGGGACTCACCCTATGGCTACACCTTC.

The chain combines TRBV7-2 with TRBJ2-1; 8 nucleotides align to TRBD2. Germline CDR1 is SGHTA and CDR2 is FQGNSA. This CDR3 spans 14 amino acids. V was pared by 8 bases and J by 0 bases, with 3 bases of the junction left unmatched. CDR3 DNA: TGTGCCAGCTCCGGGACTAGCTCCTACAATGAGCAGTTCTTC. Amino acid sequence: CASSGTSSYNEQFF.

The chain uses TRBV30 and TRBJ2-2; TRBD1 matches at 12 bases. The J segment lost 1 base and the V segment lost 0 bases, leaving 3 bases of the junction unmatched. The CDR3 runs to 17 residues. Germline V gene data show CDR1 as GTSNPN and CDR2 as SVGIG (reference sequence). The CDR3 DNA sequence: TGTGCCTGGAGTGTAGGGACAGGGGGCAGGAACACCGGGGAGCTGTTTTTT. Translation gives CAWSVGTGGRNTGELFF.

This chain links TRBV28 with TRBJ2-1; TRBD2 matches at 9 bases. The CDR3 spans 16 residues. Germline assignment: CDR1 MDHEN and CDR2 SYDVKM. Trimming at V came to 5 bases and at J to 1 base, leaving 6 bases not matched to a gene. The CDR3 coding sequence is TGTGCCAGCAGTCCTGCGGGGGGGCCATCCTACAATGAGCAGTTCTTC. This codes for CASSPAGGPSYNEQFF.

The gene calls are TRBV2 and TRBJ2-7, with 10 positions matching TRBD1. Germline V gives CDR1 SNHLY, CDR2 FYNNEI. Unmatched junction bases numbered 13, after V lost 7 bases and J lost 7 bases. The CDR3 is 15 amino acids. DNA of the CDR3: TGTGCCAGCAACCAAAGGGGGACAGGGGATTTGGAGCAGTACTTC. Its protein is CASNQRGTGDLEQYF.

V gene TRBV7-2 combines with J gene TRBJ1-1; tentative D call: TRBD1 (5 bases). Looked up from germline, CDR1 is SGHTA and CDR2 is FQGNSA. This CDR3 is built from 13 residues. Trimming took 1 base from V and 5 from J, leaving 8 bases between them. The CDR3 region has the DNA TGTGCCAGCAGCTTAGGGAAGGGGACTGAAGCTTTCTTT. This sequence encodes CASSLGKGTEAFF.

V and J are TRBV14 and TRBJ2-5, with TRBD2 identical over 9 bases. This CDR3 contains 13 residues. V lost 4 bases, J lost 7 bases, and 4 bases stayed unmatched. CDR1 is SGHDN, CDR2 FVKESK, per germline. CDR3 sequence: CASSLSRGGTQYF. CDR3 DNA: TGTGCCAGCAGCCTTTCGCGGGGGGGGACCCAGTACTTC.

This clone was recorded once. V usage is TRBV6-5 and J usage is TRBJ1-5; 7 positions agree with TRBD1. V gave up 6 bases and J gave up 4 bases; unmatched junction bases: 6. The CDR3 totals 14 residues. Germline V gives CDR1 MNHEY, CDR2 SVGAGI. The CDR3 nucleotides are TGTGCCAGCAGCACCGGGACAGCGAATCAGCCCCAGCATTTT. Protein sequence: CASSTGTANQPQHF.

This clone was seen a handful of times. This chain uses TRBV6-1 with TRBJ1-1; tentative D call: TRBD1 (6 bases). V shed 6 bases and J shed 5 bases, with 13 bases lying between them. The germline CDR1 and CDR2 sequences are MNHNS and SASEGT. The CDR3 runs to 13 residues. The DNA of the CDR3 is TGTGCCAGCAGCGAGACAGGACAAACTGAAGCTTTCTTT. Encoded protein: CASSETGQTEAFF.

This clone was observed a few times. V gene TRBV19 combines with J gene TRBJ1-5; D not resolved. Looked up from germline, CDR1 is LNHDA and CDR2 is SQIVND (reference sequence). V gave up 6 bases and J gave up 1 base, with 13 bases separating them. CDR3 length: 15 residues. CDR3 nucleotide sequence: TGTGCCAGTAGCACAATAGCCATGAGCAATCAGCCCCAGCATTTT. It specifies CASSTIAMSNQPQHF.

Only a few counts were recorded for this clone. The V call is TRBV5-1, the J call TRBJ2-1; 8 nucleotides match TRBD2. The CDR3 contains 15 residues. J gave up 5 bases and V 3 bases, and 7 bases lay outside the gene matches. Germline V lookup: CDR1 SGHRS, CDR2 YFSETQ. The CDR3 sequence is CASSSAGGVHNEQFF. DNA for the CDR3: TGCGCCAGCAGCTCCGCCGGGGGGGTACACAATGAGCAGTTCTTC.

With regard to this clone: This specimen includes other DNA sequences encoding the same CDR3. The rearrangement joins TRBV28 to TRBJ1-5; no reliable D call. Germline V gene lookup returns CDR1 MDHEN and CDR2 SYDVKM. The CDR3 sequence is 12 residues long. V shed 6 bases and J shed 6 bases, with 9 bases lying between them. The CDR3 region is CASSFNRQPQHF. The CDR3 DNA reads TGTGCCAGCAGCTTTAATCGTCAGCCCCAGCATTTT.

The J gene is TRBJ2-7, the V gene TRBV9, with TRBD1 as a possible D gene (6 bases). The ends were cut back, 0 bases at V and 6 bases at J, with 10 bases in the middle. CDR1 and CDR2 (germline): SGDLS, YYNGEE. The CDR3 is made up of 13 amino acids. CDR3: CASSVGQDSEQYF. The CDR3 nucleotides are TGTGCCAGCAGCGTAGGACAGGACAGCGAGCAGTACTTC.

This clone was observed once. The chain uses TRBV6-1 and TRBJ2-2; the match to TRBD2 covers 7 bases. The V segment lost 2 bases and the J segment 6 bases; nucleotides outside the gene matches: 9. This CDR3 contains 16 residues. CDR1 and CDR2 (germline): MNHNS, SASEGT. This chain's CDR3 is CASSEPKGGAPGELFF. For the CDR3, the DNA is TGTGCCAGCAGTGAACCCAAGGGAGGGGCCCCCGGGGAGCTGTTTTTT.

The rearrangement joins TRBV27 to TRBJ2-5; maybe TRBD1 (5 bases). The DNA end is more similar to TRBJ2-7, so the J call may be wrong. Germline CDR1 and CDR2: MNHEY and SMNVEV (reference sequence). The CDR3 covers 13 residues. CDR3 amino acids: CASSPSQGPEQYF. As DNA, the CDR3 is TGTGCCAGCAGCCCCTCCCAGGGCCCCGAGCAGTACTTC.